This T cell receptor beta chain came from a study of molecular identifiers for immune sequencing clone quantification. Study background: In the replicates, RNA derived from roughly 20,000 or 100,000 naive CD8 cells was divided into five parts, and four were sequenced. Study-level results: Over 99% of effector molecules, yet under 1% of naive-cell molecules, were held by clones above 20 RNA copies.

Sorting captured naive CD8 T cells as CD8+CD4-CCR7+CD45RA+. This clonotype was recorded at least ten times. Its matching antigen is unknown. Listed TCR primers and previously described methods were used for bulk TCR libraries. In TCRdb, the PCR reads were re-called with MiXCR into one record per CDR3 protein. This table has 460,000 or so distinct CDR3 sequences, around 23% appearing once. The CDR3 runs 11 residues. The V gene lost 5 bases and the J gene lost 7 bases, with 9 bases spanning the gap. Germline values: CDR1 SEHNR, CDR2 FQNEAQ (reference sequence). This TCR was recovered from a human donor in good health. Some libraries in this study had Jurkat cell RNA spiked in. This chain connects TRBV7-9 to TRBJ2-7; D may match TRBD1 or TRBD2 (5 bases each). The sample was naive CD8+ T cells from blood, with Jurkat cell RNA spiked in. Described subset: FACS-sorted CD8+CD4-CCR7+CD45RA+ naive T cells. DNA for the CDR3: TGTGCCAGCAGCACGTGGGGGGAGCAGTACTTC. Its translation: CASSTWGEQYF.